The T cell receptor beta chain described here comes from a study of CD8+ T cells in alopecia areata (dated by TCRdb to between 2017 and 2018). For the wider study: The treated patients, all with moderate-to-severe alopecia areata, were enrolled in an open-label pilot trial of oral tofacitinib given at 5 to 10 mg twice daily. Patients stayed on tofacitinib for 6 to 18 months and then had 6 months of follow-up off drug so that delayed response and recurrence could be assessed. The SALT score, which quantifies the percentage of affected scalp surface area, was used to measure disease severity in treated patients. To study T cell clonal expansion in alopecia areata, the researchers applied high-throughput TCRbeta sequencing to both the C3H/HeJ mouse model and human patients. Human TCRbeta sequencing covered scalp tissue and sorted CD4+ and CD8+ peripheral blood T cells from patchy and totalis/universalis alopecia areata patients and healthy controls. Patients on tofacitinib were biopsied at baseline and after 4 and 24 weeks of treatment, and several of the patients also had a later scalp biopsy. Scalp clonality was compared among normal scalp (n=4), patchy alopecia areata scalp (n=8), and alopecia totalis/universalis scalp (n=8). RNA was extracted with the PAXgene miRNA kit for fixed scalp, the miRNeasy kit for PBMCs, and the RNeasy kit for mouse skin. TCRbeta CDR3 regions were amplified by immunoSEQ multiplex PCR with 35 Vbeta forward and 13 Jbeta reverse primers. The investigation overall reported the following: Shared TCR sequences between patients were less evident than in mice, which may be partly attributable to HLA diversity in the patient population. The treated cohort was small, with a single nonresponder, so links between baseline CD8+ expansion and response need larger studies. Many expanded lesional clones persisted in scalp and blood during tofacitinib treatment, which may partly explain relapse after stopping treatment. Compared with normal scalp, lesional scalp, particularly in alopecia totalis/universalis, had higher clonality and more expanded CD8+ clones, which suggests antigenic drive. With tofacitinib, both scalp clonality and the number of expanded CD8+ clones among the top 100 scalp clones went down significantly. Scalp TCR repertoire analysis is complicated because resident alphabeta T cells in normal human skin are also sequenced, whereas mouse skin is dominated by gammadelta T cells.

Read against the paper, the sample's time point label means: around 4 weeks on oral tofacitinib. The treatment or condition label for this specimen denotes: oral pan-JAK inhibitor, 5-10 mg twice daily. From alopecia areata patients, peripheral blood was collected along with lesional scalp punch biopsies. PBMCs were separated by density centrifugation and stained for CD3, CD4 and CD8, after which CD4+ and CD8+ T cells were sorted on a FACSAria. Counted from cysteine to phenylalanine, this CDR3 has 14 amino acids. Only the CDR3 region is kept as DNA, spanning 42 bases read in frame from base 1. CDR1 SQVTM and CDR2 ANQGSEA are derived from the germline V gene. Libraries were prepared through the immunoSEQ multiplex PCR assay. RNA was extracted from all samples and reverse transcribed into cDNA as template for TCR sequencing. First-strand cDNA was synthesized with SuperScript III using a 2:1 mix of oligo-dT and random hexamers. A synthetic immune receptor repertoire was used to measure amplification bias, and any remaining bias was corrected computationally. Per the source publication's procedure: Raw reads were preprocessed for error removal, and CDR3 was defined according to IMGT conventions as running from the conserved cysteine to phenylalanine. Clonality was computed by normalizing Shannon entropy by log2 of the number of productive unique TCRs and subtracting the result from 1. Scalp TCRbeta sequences were cross-referenced with sorted blood CD4 and CD8 repertoires so that the CD4 or CD8 identity of scalp clones could be inferred. In its TCRdb copy, this immuneACCESS table keeps in-frame sequences only and misses some clones. Where compared with another copy, unresolved V genes explain less than half of these, and the others have no known cause. The V and J calls and clone size were taken over from that table, and D and trimming were inferred from the DNA. Recorded for this sample are 200,000 to 250,000 clones; under 60% of them occurred a single time. Roughly 1.5% of the sample is held by the ten biggest clonotypes.

To note about this clone: No cognate antigen has been identified for it. Base-call qualities are not available, and no considerably larger clone is one nucleotide away.

The sequence was collected from a human donor with alopecia areata. The V and J genes are TRBV29-1 and TRBJ1-1; TRBD1 lines up with 8 middle nucleotides. Sequencing was performed on CD4+ T cells sorted from blood, taken at week 4, from a patient treated with tofacitinib. The DNA reads TGCAGTGCTCAAACAGGGGGTAGGGACACTGAAGCTTTCTTT. Protein translation: CSAQTGGRDTEAFF.